The rows below give T cell receptor beta chains drawn from one sample of a study of CD8+ T cells in alopecia areata. Clones were sequenced by immunoSEQ multiplex PCR, and TCRdb holds only the in-frame ones, with some missing. The sample lists 130,000 or so clones; less than 50% were seen once. Sequencing input: NKG2D-low CD8+ T cells sorted from blood. The receptors shown here come from a human donor with alopecia areata. Each CDR3 is given with its conserved first and last residue. A D gene is named only where the DNA matches it firmly. Size values are once, few and many counts, or a class for expanded clones, and some rows have none.

TRBV15,NA,TRBJ1-2,NA,TGTGCCACCAGCAGAGAAGAAGATATGGTATATGGCTACACCTTC,CATSREEDMVYGYTF
TRBV27,NA,TRBJ1-2,NA,TGTGCCAGCAGTCCGAGAACAGGTCTTGGGGCGTACACCTTC,CASSPRTGLGAYTF
TRBV7-9,NA,TRBJ2-3,TRBD2,TGTGCCAGCAGCATACCGGGACTAGCGGGAATCACAGATACGCAGTATTTT,CASSIPGLAGITDTQYF
TRBV5-1,NA,TRBJ2-2,NA,TGCGCCAGCAGCTTGGTTATCCTACAGGGCACCGGGGAGCTGTTTTTT,CASSLVILQGTGELFF
TRBV2,NA,TRBJ1-1,NA,TGTGCCAGCACCTTGGGGGGACGGAACACTGAAGCTTTCTTT,CASTLGGRNTEAFF
TRBV23-1,NA,TRBJ2-7,TRBD2,TGCGCCAGCAGTCAATCGAGCCGAGCGGGAGACGGCTACGAGCAGTACTTC,CASSQSSRAGDGYEQYF
TRBV13,NA,TRBJ2-1,NA,TGTGCCAGCAGCTTAGGGCTAGCTAATAATGAGCAGTTCTTC,CASSLGLANNEQFF
TRBV4-3,few,TRBJ2-7,TRBD2,TGCGCCAGCAGCCAAGGTGGTAGCGGGACCTACGAGCAGTACTTC,CASSQGGSGTYEQYF
TRBV30,NA,TRBJ2-5,NA,TGTGCCTGGAGTGTATCTGGGGGCGGGGAGACCCAGTACTTC,CAWSVSGGGETQYF
TRBV11-2,NA,TRBJ2-7,NA,TGTGCCAGCAGCATCGCGGAAGACTACGAGCAGTACTTC,CASSIAEDYEQYF
TRBV28,NA,TRBJ2-7,NA,TGTGCCAGCAGTTTGCAGGGTTCCTACGAGCAGTACTTC,CASSLQGSYEQYF
TRBV6-5,NA,TRBJ1-5,NA,TGTGCCAGCAGTGGGCCCCAGCATTTT,CASSGPQHF
TRBV29-1,few,TRBJ2-1,NA,TGCAGCGTTGGGTCGGGGAATGAGCAGTTCTTC,CSVGSGNEQFF
TRBV7-6,NA,TRBJ2-2,NA,TGTGCCAGCAGCTTAGAGGGTGGCAGCGACACCGGGGAGCTGTTTTTT,CASSLEGGSDTGELFF